This T cell receptor beta chain came from a study of sequential checkpoint blockade in melanoma. Study as a whole: After both sequences, patients received maintenance nivolumab.

Treatment here: randomized to nivolumab then ipilimumab (arm A) or the reverse (arm B). This CDR3 has 11 amino acids. The V and J ends lost 8 bases and 0 bases respectively, with 4 bases between them. Germline CDR1 reads MNHEY; CDR2 reads SMNVEV (reference sequence). Generated by immunoSEQ multiplex PCR, the TCRdb table keeps only in-frame clones and is missing some. The sample lists around 11,000 clones, roughly 60% seen once, with approximately 16% in the top ten. The source material was CD8+ T cells sorted from blood (inferred from file names), sampled from a patient given nivolumab and ipilimumab in sequence. The TCR was taken from a human donor with melanoma. V and J are TRBV27 and TRBJ1-2; D unclear. CDR3 loop: CASLSNYGYTF. The CDR3 coding sequence is TGTGCCAGCCTTTCTAACTATGGCTACACCTTC.